This T cell receptor beta chain was obtained from a study of cytomegalovirus exposure and HLA in healthy donors (dated by TCRdb to between 2016 and 2019). As for the study more broadly: In an earlier analysis of fewer than 750 of the donors, 276 Gb of sequence data and 117 million unique TCR beta sequences from about 180 million T cells were reported. The study aimed to test whether cataloging public T cell receptors could reveal signatures of past pathogen exposure. A few DR-DQ haplotypes were treated as single units for association and clustering because of strong linkage in the cohort. Donor age, sex, ethnicity and CMV serostatus were collected together with the repertoire data. Besides the first cohort of 666 subjects, a separate validation cohort made up of about 120 different subjects was used. Roughly 310 gigabases of sequencing data and approximately 93 million unique TCR sequences were included in an early release covering several hundred HLA-typed donors. HLA typing covered class I and class II loci at four-digit resolution. An earlier analysis of 587 of the donors used high-throughput TCR beta sequencing to judge whether each TCR beta V gene segment behaved as functional or pseudogenic. A later analysis re-analyzed previously published TCR beta repertoires from roughly 630 donors and added high-resolution HLA genotyping to study TCR occurrence patterns. A later genetic analysis used genome-wide SNP genotypes for about 65% of the roughly 670 donors, treating that subset as a discovery cohort. All discovery cohort repertoires had been generated on a single sequencing platform. The T cell repertoires of 666 subjects were profiled by immunosequencing and related to cytomegalovirus serostatus. Typing coverage differed by locus: A, B, C, DRB1 and DQB1 were typed in roughly 620-630 donors, DQA1 in roughly 510, DPA1 in nearly 610, and DPB1 in 472. Among the roughly 400 genotyped donors, around 79% belonged to the genetic ancestry cluster associated with self-reported Caucasian donors. The study combined high-throughput TCR immunosequencing, statistical association of individual TCRs with disease status, and machine learning to predict cytomegalovirus infection status. On average, around 200,000 unique TCR beta nucleotide sequences were sequenced per donor among some 430 genotyped donors of the cohort, with roughly a sixth of those sequences being non-productive. In the later analysis, no new phenotypic data were used to find candidate immune exposures; instead, reliance was placed on TCR beta sequences and their occurrence across donors. Summary of the overall study and its limitations: According to a later analysis, parvovirus B19, influenza, CMV and Epstein-Barr virus appeared linked to several top co-occurrence clusters. The authors suggested that the approach could potentially be generalized to other disease states and immunological phenotypes. Across donors, most TCR sequences were observed very rarely, whereas some public TCRs were present in many individuals. Linkage disequilibrium might explain the correlated functional status among segregating V segments, but an unknown experimental factor could not be ruled out. Sequencing depth was assumed to be roughly uniform across donors in the presence/absence analyses, though that assumption may not hold. An earlier analysis of approximately 500 of the donors showed that most TCR beta V segments appeared in productive rearrangements either about 90% or about 30% of the time, which broadly matched IMGT annotations. In a later analysis, most CMV-associated TCR beta chains were found to appear HLA-restricted, with HLA associations seemingly driven largely by CMV exposure. A later genetic analysis reported fewer N-insertions in productive TCRs among donors in an Asian-associated ancestry cluster than the 666-donor mean. The study gave a list of 150 to 200 TCR beta chains associated with cytomegalovirus. Some IMGT-functional V segments, including TRBV6-2 and TRBV6-3, could not be told apart with the 87-base-pair reads, so those segments were excluded. Roughly 15 rarely observed V segments, including chromosome 9 orphons, were excluded from the earlier analysis of just under 600 of the donors because counts were too low. The only immune exposure information available for the cohort was CMV serostatus. A cluster of highly shared sequence variants was judged likely to represent a technical artifact of the sequencing pipeline. The cohort was sequenced for TCR beta chains only, and without alpha or paired-chain data the features that could be detected were limited. A further reported finding was that TCR beta sequences accurately predicted the HLA-A and HLA-B alleles for most subjects in the first cohort. In a later analysis, some 18,000 TCR beta sequences were associated with specific HLA alleles at a false discovery rate of 0.05. A few of the identified cytomegalovirus-associated TCR beta chains were confirmed in vitro to be specific for cytomegalovirus antigens. Because HLA typing was unavailable for some donors at each locus, only the typed subset was used in association tests. In a later analysis, the rate of TCR association differed among HLA loci, with DRB1 alleles having the most associated TCRs and HLA-C alleles having the fewest. In both the original and validation cohorts, the classifier was reported to diagnose cytomegalovirus status with high specificity and sensitivity. Compared with equally common non-associated chains, HLA-associated TCR beta chains in a later analysis were more clonally expanded and had lower generation probabilities. V-gene and J-gene trimming of TCR beta chains was associated with a missense DCLRE1C variant in a later genetic analysis, and the association was replicated in an independent cohort. Strong co-occurrence of HLA alleles, especially DR and DQ, made assigning TCR associations to individual alleles difficult.

Clipping removes 2 bases from V and 1 base from J, with 5 as the unmatched junction base count. CDR1 SGHTA and CDR2 FQGTGA are derived from the germline V gene. The CDR3 measures 16 amino acids from cysteine to phenylalanine. Only CDR3 DNA remains: 48 bases, in frame from the first base. The cohort was made up of about 610 healthy bone marrow donors. At the time of sampling, every cohort member was nominally healthy, though immune exposures that went unrecorded were likely present. The donor tested CMV seronegative and was one of the 352 seronegative cohort members. Each donor provided a peripheral blood sample, and peripheral blood mononuclear cells were used for TCR beta sequencing. The Qiagen DNeasy Blood Extraction Kit was used to extract genomic DNA from the blood cell samples. Preparation of the library involved the immunoSEQ multiplex PCR assay. For the multiplex PCR, a mixture combining 60 forward primers for TCR Vbeta segments and 13 reverse primers for TCR Jbeta segments was used. The CDR3 region of rearranged TCR beta genes was amplified from genomic DNA by a multiplex PCR assay. The Illumina HiSeq System was used to sequence the amplified TCR beta libraries as 87-base-pair reads. On the study's bioinformatics: Across the 670 or so repertoires, a later analysis counted around 80 million unique TCR beta chains, roughly 11 million of which were shared by at least two donors. Raw reads were error-corrected and collapsed into unique sequences with a nearest-neighbor algorithm that merged closely related sequences to remove PCR and sequencing errors. V, D and J gene segments were assigned by aligning CDR3 sequences to IMGT reference sequences. For a sequence to be retained, a match of at least six nucleotides to both a V gene segment and a J gene segment was required. A rearrangement was called productive if the CDR3 had no stop codons and remained in frame with V and J, and every other rearrangement was called non-productive. Following IMGT convention, CDR3 was defined as the stretch from the second conserved V-encoded cysteine up to the conserved J-encoded phenylalanine. Sequences without an unambiguous match to a single V gene segment were excluded from the earlier analysis of approximately 560 of the donors. In an earlier analysis of approximately 500 of the donors, a V segment was called functional when productive rearrangements were above 56.7%, and segregating when the standard deviation between donors exceeded 5%. To diagnose cytomegalovirus status from the catalog of TCR beta chain sequences, a statistical classification framework was built. In a later analysis, TCR nucleotide sequences were compared against IMGT/GENE-DB human TR gene sequences so that V and J genes could be assigned. The TCRdist pipeline was used in a later analysis to assign CDR3 sequences and most-parsimonious VDJ recombination scenarios. A later analysis defined each TCR beta chain by its CDR3 amino acid sequence plus V-gene family, and excluded reads lacking a unique V-gene family. To address suspected cross-contamination and a sequencing artifact, a later analysis removed 592 highly shared, low-generation-probability nucleotide sequences. In a later analysis, a clonal expansion index for each public chain was calculated from normalized within-repertoire ranks of inferred template counts. In a later analysis, generation probabilities were computed using a VDJ recombination model fitted to out-of-frame rearrangements, and the results were checked against IGoR. Hypergeometric tests were used in a later analysis to score TCR-TCR, TCR-HLA and TCR-CMV co-occurrence, with a repertoire-size bias correction applied to the TCR pairs. To estimate false discovery rates, a later analysis permuted the HLA or CMV assignments 20 times. In a later analysis, co-occurring TCRs were grouped using DBSCAN, and TCRdist sequence similarity was added for clustering within HLA-allele-positive subsets. Repertoires with fewer than 30,000 or more than 120,000 public chains were left out of co-occurrence clustering, as were about five repertoires with anomalous nucleotide sharing. Here the immuneACCESS table is served through TCRdb, limited to in-frame sequences with V and J called. Missing clones are a known gap in these copies; in checked studies unresolved V genes cover under half, and the rest lacks a known reason. V and J calls and clone size are as listed in that table; D and trimming were resolved from the DNA. The sample table holds under 200,000 clones, of which roughly 80% were seen once. The ten largest account for more than 4% of the sample.

This clone has just a few counts. This clone's antigen is unknown. Base qualities are not at hand, and no much larger clone is one base apart. This chain is built from TRBV7-3 and TRBJ2-3; the junction holds 8 bases that match TRBD1. Sequenced sample: PBMCs. The receptor was derived from a male donor in good health and CMV-seronegative. The DNA sequence is TGTGCCAGCAGCTTACGGGGGACAGGAGGCACAGATACGCAGTATTTT. This encodes CASSLRGTGGTDTQYF.